This T cell receptor beta chain is drawn from a study of cytotoxic CD8 clonotypes in ibrutinib-treated CLL. As for the study in general: Within the patient group, roughly 11 were relapsed/refractory and approximately 15 treatment-naive, and around 17 were IGHV unmutated. Each sample contained, on average, approximately 230,000 productive templates and 94,000 or so productive rearrangements.

Only one count was recorded for this clone. What it recognizes is unknown. Germline V gives CDR1 SGHDN, CDR2 FVKESK. V trimming: 2 bases; J trimming: 5 bases; junction bases outside the gene matches: 2. This CDR3 is 13 amino acids long. The study's findings and limits: Public clonotypes, rarely seen, contracted or held steady on treatment.

Profiled with immunoSEQ multiplex PCR; TCRdb holds only in-frame clones, not every one. In the table there are about 17,000 clones, about two thirds of which are singletons. The clonotype comes from a human donor with chronic lymphocytic leukemia. The chain links TRBV14 to TRBJ2-5; 7 bases are shared with TRBD1. The source was PBMCs, collected after 12 months of ibrutinib treatment. CDR3 DNA: TGTGCCAGCAGCCAAAACAGGGGTGAGACCCAGTACTTC. It encodes CASSQNRGETQYF.